A selection of T cell receptor beta chains follows, all from one sample in a study of long-term antiretroviral therapy in people with HIV. The data were produced by immunoSEQ multiplex PCR, yet TCRdb's version contains in-frame clones alone and is incomplete. The repertoire holds around 38,000 clones, approximately 94% seen once, with roughly 2.3% in the top ten. Sample: unsorted PBMCs, taken roughly 9.4 years after starting antiretroviral therapy. The origin of the receptors is a man aged 30 to 45 with HIV. CDR3s include the opening cysteine and the closing phenylalanine or tryptophan. The D gene is left open where the match is weak.

>.|TRBJ1-3|TRBV28
CASSFGSGNTIYF
>.|TRBJ1-2|TRBV18
CASSPQQGDYGYTF
>.|TRBJ1-5|TRBV6-1
CASSSGYYQPQHF
>.|TRBJ2-1|TRBV6-5
CASSYSDRYNEQFF
>.|TRBJ2-1|TRBV5-1
CASSFGRNNEQFF
>.|TRBJ1-1|TRBV19
CASKTGYTEAFF
>TRBD1|TRBJ1-1|TRBV27
CASGGGQSLPMNTEAFF
>.|TRBJ2-1|TRBV7-3
CASSLPGLDEQFF
>TRBD1|TRBJ1-1|TRBV11-2
CASSGQTGSVGGAFF
>.|TRBJ2-3|TRBV28
CASSLGDTQYF
>TRBD2|TRBJ2-3|TRBV13
CASSLGPLAGADTQYF
>.|TRBJ1-2|TRBV30
CAWRQANYGYTF
>.|TRBJ1-5|TRBV6-5
CASKAAGGNQPQHF
>.|TRBJ1-5|TRBV18
CASSPLDSNQPQHF
>.|TRBJ1-1|TRBV27
CASRVAGFDTEAFF
>.|TRBJ2-7|TRBV4-1
CASSPPGVYEQYF
>.|TRBJ1-1|TRBV6-5
CASSFGQMNTEAFF
>.|TRBJ1-4|TRBV6-1
CASRNGGFNEKLFF
>.|TRBJ1-1|TRBV7-9
CASSLSQNTEAFF
>TRBD1|TRBJ1-1|TRBV7-6
CASRDRGYEAFF
>TRBD1|TRBJ2-3|TRBV15
CATSREGQGALTDTQYF
>.|TRBJ1-2|TRBV30
CAWGDRPNYGYTF
>TRBD1|TRBJ2-2|TRBV6-1
CASMWQGDTGELFF
>.|TRBJ1-1|TRBV2
CASSQLKTPNTEAFF
>.|TRBJ1-5|TRBV2
CASSGQANNQPQHF
>TRBD1|TRBJ2-1|TRBV5-1
CASSLPGTAYNEQFF